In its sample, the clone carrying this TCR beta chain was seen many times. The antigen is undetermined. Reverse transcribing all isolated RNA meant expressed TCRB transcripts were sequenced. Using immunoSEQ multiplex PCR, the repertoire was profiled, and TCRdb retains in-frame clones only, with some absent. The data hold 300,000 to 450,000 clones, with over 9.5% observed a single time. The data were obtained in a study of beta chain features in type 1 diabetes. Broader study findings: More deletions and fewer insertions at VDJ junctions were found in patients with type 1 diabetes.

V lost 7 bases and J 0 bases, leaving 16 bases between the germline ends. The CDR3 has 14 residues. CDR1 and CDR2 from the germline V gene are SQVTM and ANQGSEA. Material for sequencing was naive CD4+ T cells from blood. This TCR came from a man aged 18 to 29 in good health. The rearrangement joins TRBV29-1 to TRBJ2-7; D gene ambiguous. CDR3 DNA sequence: TGCAGCGCAACTCGAGGCTTGAGCTCCTACGAGCAGTACTTC. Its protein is CSATRGLSSYEQYF.